The next 16 T cell receptor beta chains were all read from a single sample in a study of blood T cell repertoires in COVID-19. Sequencing used immunoSEQ multiplex PCR; TCRdb keeps in-frame clones, though not all of them. The sample yields 13,000 to 15,000 clones, 83% seen once. The specimen sequenced was peripheral blood. These receptors all stem from a woman aged 55-69 years with acute or convalescent COVID-19.

The J gene is TRBJ2-7, the V gene TRBV7-9, with a tentative D call TRBD1 (6 bases). Germline V gene lookup returns CDR1 SEHNR and CDR2 FQNEAQ (reference sequence). The V and J ends lost 5 bases and 3 bases respectively, with 14 bases between them. The CDR3 loop spans 14 amino acids. The CDR3 here is CASSGRTEDYEQYF. The CDR3 bases are TGTGCCAGCAGCGGACGGACAGAGGACTACGAGCAGTACTTC.

V is TRBV10-3 and J is TRBJ2-5; tentative D call: TRBD1 (5 bases). Germline V gives CDR1 ENHRY, CDR2 SYGVKD. The V and J ends lost 6 bases and 5 bases respectively, with 13 bases between them. The CDR3 length is 13 residues. CDR3: CAISQGSEETQYF. DNA for the CDR3: TGTGCCATCAGCCAGGGAAGTGAGGAGACCCAGTACTTC.

CDR3 bases: TGCGCCAGCAGCGGGGGGACTAGCGGGAACATTCAGTACTTC. Translated: CASSGGTSGNIQYF. This chain joins TRBV5-1 and TRBJ2-4; 12 positions match TRBD2. V gave up 4 bases and J gave up 7 bases; unmatched junction bases: 3. There are 14 residues in the CDR3. The germline gives CDR1 SGHRS, CDR2 YFSETQ.

V gene TRBV7-8 combines with J gene TRBJ1-5, with a tentative D call TRBD1 (5 bases). Trimming shortened V by 4 bases and J by 6 bases, and 19 bases separated the two germline ends. The CDR3 consists of 16 residues. Germline V gives CDR1 SGHVS, CDR2 FQNEAQ. The CDR3: CASSSIGGAVAQPQHF. DNA for the CDR3: TGTGCCAGCAGCTCAATAGGTGGGGCGGTGGCTCAGCCCCAGCATTTT.

This chain connects TRBV5-4 to TRBJ2-3, with 8 bases fitting TRBD1. The germline V gene encodes CDR1 SGHNT and CDR2 YYREEE (reference sequence). V dropped 4 bases and J dropped 0; count of bases not matched to a gene: 7. CDR3 size: 16 residues. DNA of the CDR3: TGTGCCAGCAGCCTATTTAGGGACAGGAGCACAGATACGCAGTATTTT. The encoded protein is CASSLFRDRSTDTQYF.

V gene TRBV12-3 or TRBV12-4 combines with J gene TRBJ1-1; possibly TRBD1 for D (5 bases). The CDR3 contains 13 residues. V lost 7 bases and J 0 bases, leaving 9 bases between the germline ends. CDR3 loop: CASTKTVNTEAFF. Written as DNA, the CDR3 is TGTGCCAGCACTAAGACAGTGAACACTGAAGCTTTCTTT.

This clone occurred once. The chain recombines TRBV6-5 with TRBJ1-2; 9 bases agree with TRBD1. This CDR3 spans 15 amino acids. V was pared by 7 bases and J by 7 bases, with 13 bases of the junction left unmatched. Germline V gene data show CDR1 as MNHEY and CDR2 as SVGAGI. The DNA of the CDR3 is TGTGCCAGCACCCGGAAGGACAGGGGAACCTCTGGCTACACCTTC. Translated, it gives CASTRKDRGTSGYTF.

V is TRBV5-1 and J is TRBJ2-3; perhaps TRBD1 as D (7 bases). CDR1 SGHRS and CDR2 YFSETQ come from the germline V gene. The CDR3 length is 16 residues. The V end was cut by 4 bases, the J end by 1 base, with 16 bases between. As DNA, the CDR3 is TGCGCCAGCAGCGCGGGACAGACCTCTCGCACAGATACGCAGTATTTT. Its protein product is CASSAGQTSRTDTQYF.

This sequence joins TRBV18 and TRBJ1-1, with 8 bases aligning to TRBD1. V trimming: 0 bases; J trimming: 8 bases; junction bases outside the gene matches: 5. The CDR3 extends over 14 amino acids. The germline V gene encodes CDR1 KGHSH and CDR2 LQKENI. The CDR3 reads CASSPPSDRAEAFF. The CDR3 DNA is TGTGCCAGCTCACCACCTTCGGACAGGGCAGAAGCTTTCTTT.

The chain recombines TRBV7-9 with TRBJ2-3; 8 nucleotides agree with TRBD1. CDR1 is SEHNR, CDR2 FQNEAQ, per germline (reference sequence). The CDR3 contains 15 residues. Germline trimming cut 1 base from V and 5 bases from J; bases unmatched to any gene: 5. CDR3 loop: CASSLGQGARDTQYF. For the CDR3, the DNA is TGTGCCAGCAGCTTAGGGCAGGGGGCGAGAGATACGCAGTATTTT.

The chain recombines TRBV28 with TRBJ2-1, with D possibly being TRBD1 (6 bases). Germline CDR1 and CDR2: MDHEN and SYDVKM. This CDR3 is built from 14 residues. V lost 6 bases and J lost 0, with 9 bases in between. Written as DNA, the CDR3 is TGTGCCAGCAGGACAGGAACCTCCTACAATGAGCAGTTCTTC. It codes for CASRTGTSYNEQFF.

This chain joins TRBV27 and TRBJ1-5, with D perhaps TRBD1 (5 bases). Trimming left V 6 bases short and J 11 bases short, with 20 bases between. CDR1 and CDR2 (germline): MNHEY, SMNVEV (reference sequence). There are 14 residues in the CDR3. CDR3 in DNA: TGTGCCAGCAGCTGGGGGGGGGAGCTCGGGGCCCAGCATTTT. This encodes CASSWGGELGAQHF.

The V and J genes are TRBV4-1 and TRBJ2-1; 10 nucleotides line up with TRBD2. Germline V gene data show CDR1 as MGHRA and CDR2 as YSYEKL. This CDR3 has 15 amino acids. J lost 9 bases, V lost 0 bases, and 5 bases had no gene match. The CDR3 DNA reads as TGCGCCAGCAGCCAAGAATTCAGGACTAGCGGTGAGCAGTTCTTC. This codes for CASSQEFRTSGEQFF.

This CDR3 is CASSPRDRPYEQYF. The CDR3 DNA is TGTGCCAGCAGCCCCCGGGACAGACCCTACGAGCAGTACTTC. V and J are TRBV9 and TRBJ2-7, with TRBD1 matching over 7 bases. The germline CDR1 and CDR2 sequences are SGDLS and YYNGEE. V shed 4 bases, J shed 2 bases, and the junction held 6 bases outside the gene matches. The CDR3 length is 14 residues.

J is TRBJ2-5 and V is TRBV7-3; D gene unclear. The germline V gene encodes CDR1 SGHTA and CDR2 FQGTGA. The CDR3 covers 13 residues. The V end lost 1 base, the J end lost 5 bases, and 8 bases lay between the germline ends. The CDR3 DNA is TGTGCCAGCAGCTTAAACGGTCCCGAGACCCAGTACTTC. Its translation: CASSLNGPETQYF.

The CDR3 reads CASSFQGARNTEAFF. In DNA, the CDR3 is TGTGCCAGCAGTTTCCAGGGGGCGCGAAACACTGAAGCTTTCTTT. The chain couples TRBV2 to TRBJ1-1; 8 bases are shared with TRBD1. The germline gives CDR1 SNHLY, CDR2 FYNNEI. This CDR3 contains 15 residues. The V segment lost 5 bases and the J segment 2 bases; nucleotides outside the gene matches: 7.